These 26 T cell receptor beta chains were all obtained from the same sample, sequenced in a study of blood T cells in healthy people across ages. A second PCR, run for roughly 7 to 11 cycles, used a sample-barcoded 5' primer plus a J-beta primer mix. TCRdb passed the 5' RACE reads through MiXCR, listing each CDR3 protein once. The sample carries roughly 800,000 distinct CDR3 sequences, about three fifths recorded once. The source material was blood. The receptors derive from a young man in good health.

This clonotype occurred a few times. J is TRBJ2-1 and V is TRBV7-2, with TRBD1 as a possible D gene (6 bases). Between the trimmed V and J ends, which lost 5 bases and 6 bases, there was a span of 11 bases. The CDR3 is made up of 13 amino acids. CDR1 and CDR2 (germline): SGHTA, FQGNSA. CDR3 residues: CASSQGFGNEQFF. In nucleotides, the CDR3 is TGTGCCAGCAGCCAGGGGTTCGGCAATGAGCAGTTCTTC.

The rearrangement uses TRBV29-1 and TRBJ2-3; D possibly corresponds to TRBD2 (5 bases). Germline V CDR1 and CDR2: SQVTM, ANQGSEA. The CDR3 consists of 12 residues. Trimming removed 7 bases at V and 6 bases at J, with 14 bases between. CDR3 in DNA: TGCAGCGCCGAGCCCGGCGGGGATACGCAGTATTTT. This encodes CSAEPGGDTQYF.

V is TRBV7-9 and J is TRBJ1-5; D not certain. The CDR3 is made up of 15 amino acids. Germline V gene sequence: CDR1 SEHNR, CDR2 FQNEAQ (reference sequence). V lost 5 bases to trimming and J lost 4 bases, with 15 bases between them. The CDR3 here is CASSPGGRRNQPQHF. DNA for the CDR3: TGTGCCAGCAGCCCTGGCGGACGGCGAAATCAGCCCCAGCATTTT.

This clonotype was counted at least ten times. The CDR3, as DNA: TGCGCCAGCAGCCTGAGGGACAGCCACTTTACGGAGACCCAGTACTTC. It yields the protein CASSLRDSHFTETQYF. The rearrangement joins TRBV5-1 to TRBJ2-5, with 7 positions matching TRBD1. This CDR3 is 16 amino acids long. The germline V gene encodes CDR1 SGHRS and CDR2 YFSETQ. The V gene end was trimmed by 4 bases and the J gene end by 5 bases; junction bases not matched to a gene: 14.

The chain has TRBV28 and TRBJ1-2; maybe TRBD1 (5 bases). V dropped 9 bases and J dropped 6 bases, with 29 bases sitting between them. The CDR3 runs to 17 residues. From germline, CDR1 is MDHEN and CDR2 SYDVKM. CDR3 region: CARPWTLLGRGGDGYTF. The CDR3 coding sequence is TGTGCCAGACCCTGGACCCTCCTGGGGAGGGGAGGGGATGGCTACACCTTC.

V usage is TRBV27 and J usage is TRBJ2-1, with 11 positions matching TRBD2. Germline V lookup: CDR1 MNHEY, CDR2 SMNVEV (reference sequence). The V gene end was trimmed by 6 bases and the J gene end by 8 bases; junction bases not matched to a gene: 15. This CDR3 has 17 residues. CDR3 sequence reads: CASRLSGRAGEVDEQFF. The CDR3 region has the DNA TGTGCCAGCAGGCTTAGCGGGAGGGCGGGGGAGGTGGATGAGCAGTTCTTC.

The chain couples TRBV29-1 to TRBJ2-1, with 8 nucleotides matching TRBD1. The ends lost 3 bases at V and 2 bases at J; junction bases unmatched: 9. This CDR3 is built from 16 residues. Germline V gives CDR1 SQVTM, CDR2 ANQGSEA. The CDR3 nucleotides read TGCAGCGTTGATCGGGGACAGGTTGTCCCCTACAATGAGCAGTTCTTC. This gives the protein CSVDRGQVVPYNEQFF.

This clonotype was recorded once. V gene TRBV20-1 combines with J gene TRBJ2-6; D remains ambiguous. The V gene lost 2 bases and the J gene lost 0 bases, with 8 bases spanning the gap. The germline V gene has CDR1 DFQATT and CDR2 SNEGSKA (reference sequence). This CDR3 spans 15 amino acids. CDR3 nucleotides: TGCAGTGCTAGATGGCACCGCTCTGGGGCCAACGTCCTGACTTTC. Protein: CSARWHRSGANVLTF.

This chain connects TRBV3-1 to TRBJ2-5; 9 bases are a match to TRBD2. The V segment lost 5 bases and the J segment 0 bases; nucleotides outside the gene matches: 10. CDR1 and CDR2 from the germline V gene are LGHDT and YNNKEL (reference sequence). CDR3 length equals 17 residues. This CDR3 reads CASSKGRASGDQETQYF. Here the CDR3 DNA reads TGTGCCAGCAGCAAGGGGCGGGCTAGCGGGGACCAAGAGACCCAGTACTTC.

The chain has TRBV20-1 and TRBJ2-7, with TRBD1 identical over 9 bases. The DNA end is more similar to TRBJ2-5, so the J call may be wrong. CDR1 and CDR2 (germline): DFQATT, SNEGSKA (reference sequence). The CDR3 totals 13 residues. The CDR3 protein is CSAGTGSMETQYF. The CDR3 region has the DNA TGCAGTGCTGGGACAGGGAGTATGGAGACCCAGTACTTC.

V usage is TRBV5-1 and J usage is TRBJ2-7; perhaps TRBD1 as D (5 bases). Germline CDR1 reads SGHRS; CDR2 reads YFSETQ. V lost 5 bases, J lost 1 base, and 13 bases lay in between. This CDR3 region has 14 residues. This CDR3 is CASRRQSESYEQYF. DNA for the CDR3: TGCGCCAGCAGGAGACAGTCGGAATCCTACGAGCAGTACTTC.

This rearrangement joins TRBV7-6 to TRBJ1-1; maybe TRBD1 (5 bases). This CDR3 is built from 15 residues. Trimming left V 0 bases short and J 9 bases short, with 17 bases between. Germline V gene lookup returns CDR1 SGHVS and CDR2 FNYEAQ. The CDR3 nucleotides read TGTGCCAGCAGCTTAGCCTGGGACTACATAAAGAAAGCTTTCTTT. Translation: CASSLAWDYIKKAFF.

This chain uses TRBV12-3 or TRBV12-4 with TRBJ1-1; the match to TRBD1 covers 9 bases. This CDR3 contains 14 residues. J lost 5 bases, V lost 6 bases, and 7 bases had no gene match. CDR3 sequence: CASSRDRVRTEAFF. The DNA of the CDR3 is TGTGCCAGCAGCCGGGACAGGGTAAGGACTGAAGCTTTCTTT.

The genes are TRBV5-1 and TRBJ1-2; a possible D gene is TRBD1 (5 bases). The CDR3 is 13 residues long. V was clipped by 1 base and J by 7 bases, with 11 bases between them. Germline CDR1 reads SGHRS; CDR2 reads YFSETQ. The CDR3 nucleotides are TGCGCCAGCAGCTTGATATCCACAGGTGGCTACACCTTC. Translation gives CASSLISTGGYTF.

The CDR3 sequence: CASRGGLAGFTDTQYF. In nucleotides, the CDR3 is TGCGCCAGCAGAGGCGGACTAGCGGGATTCACAGATACGCAGTATTTT. The J gene is TRBJ2-3, the V gene TRBV5-1; TRBD2 aligns across 12 bases. CDR1 is SGHRS, CDR2 YFSETQ, per germline. The V segment lost 5 bases and the J segment 2 bases; nucleotides outside the gene matches: 6. The CDR3 totals 16 residues.

In its sample, this clonotype was seen a few times. The rearrangement joins TRBV7-2 to TRBJ2-7; the D is unclear. The end of the DNA fits TRBJ2-5 better, so the J call may be wrong. CDR1 is SGHTA and CDR2 is FQGNSA in the germline V gene. The CDR3 has 14 residues. CDR3 residues: CASSSLSWSQTQYF. The CDR3 DNA is TGTGCCAGCAGCTCGTTGAGTTGGTCACAGACCCAGTACTTC.

This sequence joins TRBV10-3 and TRBJ2-7, with 11 bases matching TRBD2. The J call may be faulty, since TRBJ2-5 better matches the DNA end. Germline V CDR1 and CDR2: ENHRY, SYGVKD. The CDR3 contains 16 residues. DNA of the CDR3: TGTGCCATCAGTCTTACCGGGGCTAGCGGGGGGAAGACCCAGTACTTC. Translated: CAISLTGASGGKTQYF.

The CDR3 sequence is CASSEGRERADTQYF. The CDR3 DNA reads as TGTGCCAGCAGTGAAGGGCGGGAGAGAGCAGATACGCAGTATTTT. The V and J genes are TRBV6-1 and TRBJ2-3; TRBD2 aligns across 7 bases. The CDR3 is made up of 15 amino acids. V shed 1 base and J 4 bases; nucleotides not matched to a gene: 5. Germline V gives CDR1 MNHNS, CDR2 SASEGT.

This chain links TRBV11-2 with TRBJ2-4; unclear D gene. This CDR3 spans 16 amino acids. The germline CDR1 and CDR2 sequences are SGHAT and FQNNGV. The germline V and J ends were trimmed by 1 base and 0 bases, with 10 bases remaining between them. In DNA form, the CDR3 reads TGTGCCAGCAGCTTAGGAGGTTCTTTAGCCAAAAACATTCAGTACTTC. Protein product: CASSLGGSLAKNIQYF.

The J gene is TRBJ1-2, the V gene TRBV12-3 or TRBV12-4, with no clear D. This CDR3 contains 13 residues. V was trimmed by 6 bases and J by 8 bases, leaving 16 bases between them. The CDR3 loop is CASSAPRGLGYTF. In nucleotides, the CDR3 is TGTGCCAGCAGCGCGCCCCGGGGTCTCGGCTACACCTTC.

The V and J genes are TRBV5-1 and TRBJ1-1, with 9 bases that match TRBD1. Germline V gene data show CDR1 as SGHRS and CDR2 as YFSETQ. V shed 2 bases and J 1 base; nucleotides not matched to a gene: 3. The CDR3 has 15 amino acids. This chain's CDR3 is CASSLQGAKNTEAFF. The CDR3 nucleotides are TGCGCCAGCAGCTTACAGGGGGCCAAGAACACTGAAGCTTTCTTT.

J is TRBJ2-4 and V is TRBV6-2 or TRBV6-3, with a possible D match to TRBD2 (6 bases). The J call is uncertain, as TRBJ2-7 better fits the DNA end. The CDR3 is 15 residues long. From germline, CDR1 is MNHEY and CDR2 SVGEGT. Here the CDR3 reads CASSERGSGAYEQYF. The CDR3 nucleotides are TGTGCCAGCAGCGAGAGGGGTAGCGGAGCCTACGAGCAGTACTTC.

The chain links TRBV7-2 to TRBJ2-7; D might be TRBD1 (5 bases). Trimming took off 1 base at V and 3 bases at J, with 10 bases between the two ends. This CDR3 spans 14 amino acids. Looked up from germline, CDR1 is SGHTA and CDR2 is FQGNSA. The CDR3 spells CASSLVDTYYEQYF. CDR3 coding DNA: TGTGCCAGCAGCTTAGTGGACACCTACTACGAGCAGTACTTC.

CDR3 bases: TGTGCCAGCAGTTTGGCGGGACCCCTCAGCAATGAGCAGTTCTTC. This gives the protein CASSLAGPLSNEQFF. V gene TRBV6-2 or TRBV6-3 combines with J gene TRBJ2-1; D perhaps matches TRBD2 (6 bases). V dropped 4 bases and J dropped 6 bases, with 16 bases sitting between them. Germline CDR1 reads MNHEY; CDR2 reads SVGEGT. The CDR3 loop spans 15 amino acids.

This clonotype was seen a handful of times. The V gene is TRBV27, the J gene TRBJ1-2; a weak D match, TRBD1 (5 bases). This CDR3 is 13 amino acids long. V dropped 6 bases and J dropped 6 bases, with 14 bases sitting between them. The germline CDR1 and CDR2 sequences are MNHEY and SMNVEV (reference sequence). DNA of the CDR3: TGTGCCAGCAGCACGGGACGGCGGGATGGCTACACCTTC. This codes for CASSTGRRDGYTF.

The V call is TRBV20-1, the J call TRBJ2-1; D unresolved. The V end lost 4 bases, the J end lost 5 bases, and 6 bases lay between the germline ends. The CDR3 consists of 11 residues. CDR1 and CDR2 (germline): DFQATT, SNEGSKA (reference sequence). The CDR3 DNA reads TGCAGTGCTAAACAGAACAATGAGCAGTTCTTC. Its translation is CSAKQNNEQFF.